Listed below are T cell receptor beta chains from one sample, sequenced in a study of control samples from healthy donors and cancer patients. Here immunoSEQ multiplex PCR was the method, and the copy in TCRdb shows in-frame clones only, minus some. Found here are approximately 160,000 clones, about 91% of them singletons; the top ten hold about 2%. Source material: blood. All receptors come from a woman in her forties in good health. CDR3s include the opening cysteine and the closing phenylalanine or tryptophan. D genes are given only for firm matches. Some rows have no size entry. The others give once, few or many, or a class for an expanded clone.

len	j_gene	v_gene	abundance	d_gene	CDR3nt	CDR3aa
13	TRBJ2-7	TRBV12-3/TRBV12-4	NA	NA	TGTGCCAGCAGTAAACGCCTGGCGTACGAGCAGTACTTC	CASSKRLAYEQYF
15	TRBJ2-5	TRBV2	NA	TRBD2	TGTGCCAGCAGTGGACGGGCTAGCGGGTCAGAGACCCAGTACTTC	CASSGRASGSETQYF
14	TRBJ1-2	TRBV3-1/TRBV3-2	once	TRBD1	TGTGCCAGCAGCCTCCGGGACAGGGGTTATGGCTACACCTTC	CASSLRDRGYGYTF
13	TRBJ1-1	TRBV5-1	NA	NA	TGCGCCAGCCCTCCCGGGCGGAACACTGAAGCTTTCTTT	CASPPGRNTEAFF
14	TRBJ2-1	TRBV4-1	NA	NA	TGCGCCAGCAGCCAAGGACTAGAGGTAAATGAGCAGTTCTTC	CASSQGLEVNEQFF
18	TRBJ1-6	TRBV6-1	NA	NA	TGTGCCAGCAGTGAATCCGGCCGAAGGAGCTCCTATAATTCACCCCTCCACTTT	CASSESGRRSSYNSPLHF
12	TRBJ2-2	TRBV5-4	NA	NA	TGTGCCGGAGCGGCGAACACCGGGGAGCTGTTTTTT	CAGAANTGELFF
15	TRBJ2-6	TRBV3-1/TRBV3-2	NA	NA	TGTGCCAGCAGCCAAGGGGGGTCTGGGGCCAACGTCCTGACTTTC	CASSQGGSGANVLTF
16	TRBJ1-2	TRBV7-9	NA	TRBD1	TGTGCCAGCAGCTTAGTTCCGGGGACAGGGGAATATGGCTACACCTTC	CASSLVPGTGEYGYTF
14	TRBJ1-2	TRBV11-2	NA	NA	TGTGCCAGCAGCCCCGCCTCGGATGGGGGGGGCTACACCTTC	CASSPASDGGGYTF
12	TRBJ1-1	TRBV27	NA	NA	TGTGCCAGCAGTTTAACCGCAGGTATAGCTTTCTTT	CASSLTAGIAFF
16	TRBJ2-2	TRBV23-1	NA	TRBD1	TGCGCCAGCAGTCCGGACAGGGATGGGGACACCGGGGAGCTGTTTTTT	CASSPDRDGDTGELFF
14	TRBJ2-2	TRBV19	NA	TRBD1	TGTGCCAGTAGCACAGGGGCGGTCACCGGGGAGCTGTTTTTT	CASSTGAVTGELFF
15	TRBJ2-7	TRBV3-1/TRBV3-2	NA	TRBD2	TGTGCCAGCAGTCGAGGGACTAGCGGGGTCTACGAGCAGTACTTC	CASSRGTSGVYEQYF
15	TRBJ2-2	TRBV2	NA	NA	TGTGCCAGCAGGGGACAGACGGGAGACCCCGGGGAGCTGTTTTTT	CASRGQTGDPGELFF
15	TRBJ2-2	TRBV7-6	once	NA	TGTGCCAGCAGCTCCGGGGACCAAGAACCCGGGGAGCTGTTTTTT	CASSSGDQEPGELFF
14	TRBJ1-1	TRBV5-4	NA	NA	TGTGCCAGCAGCCGGTCTACAGGGATCACTGAAGCTTTCTTT	CASSRSTGITEAFF
16	TRBJ2-6	TRBV5-1	NA	NA	TGCGCCAGCAGCTCGGTACAGGGTTCTGGGGCCAACGTCCTGACTTTC	CASSSVQGSGANVLTF
14	TRBJ2-3	TRBV5-1	few	NA	TGCGCCAGCAGCTTGACCCTCGGGGTAGATACGCAGTATTTT	CASSLTLGVDTQYF
13	TRBJ1-2	TRBV6-5	once	TRBD1	TGTGCCAGCAGCCAAGACAGGGACTATGGCTACACCTTC	CASSQDRDYGYTF
15	TRBJ1-2	TRBV7-2	NA	NA	TGTGCCAGCAGCCCCACGGGAGGGGCCCACTATGGCTACACCTTC	CASSPTGGAHYGYTF
14	TRBJ1-2	TRBV7-2	NA	NA	TGTGCCAGCAGCTTACTGGGGATGAACTATGGCTACACCTTC	CASSLLGMNYGYTF
15	TRBJ2-3	TRBV10-2	NA	NA	TGCGCCAGCAGTGCTGAACGGGGGCGCACAGATACGCAGTATTTT	CASSAERGRTDTQYF
15	TRBJ1-2	TRBV6-5	once	TRBD1	TGTGCCAGCAGTCTGGCACAGGGGGCTAACTATGGCTACACCTTC	CASSLAQGANYGYTF
14	TRBJ1-4	TRBV14	NA	NA	TGTGCCAGCAGCCCGGGACTGCGTAATGAAAAACTGTTTTTT	CASSPGLRNEKLFF
13	TRBJ1-4	TRBV5-1	NA	TRBD1	TGCGCCAGCAGCGCTACAGGGGAAGAAAAACTGTTTTTT	CASSATGEEKLFF
16	TRBJ2-7	TRBV7-2	NA	NA	TGTGCCAGCAGCTACTTAACCGTACAGGGTATCTACGAGCAGTACTTC	CASSYLTVQGIYEQYF
14	TRBJ2-1	TRBV15	NA	TRBD2	TGTGCCACCAGCATCGGGGGGGCCCCGAATGAGCAGTTCTTC	CATSIGGAPNEQFF
17	TRBJ2-7	TRBV5-1	once	TRBD2	TGCGCCAGCAGCTTGGGACTAGCGGGGGCCGACAGCTACGAGCAGTACTTC	CASSLGLAGADSYEQYF
17	TRBJ1-2	TRBV7-5	NA	NA	TGTGTCAGAAGCTTAGCTGAGAGGGGACGGTTACACTATGGCTACACCTTC	CVRSLAERGRLHYGYTF
12	TRBJ2-2	TRBV5-6	few	NA	TGTGCCAGCAGCTTGGGGGCCGGGGAGCTGTTTTTT	CASSLGAGELFF
17	TRBJ2-1	TRBV4-1	few	TRBD2	TGCGCCAGCCGCCGGGGTGGGGCGGGGGGAGCAAACAATGAGCAGTTCTTC	CASRRGGAGGANNEQFF
14	TRBJ1-1	TRBV4-1	NA	TRBD1	TGCGCCAGCAGCCACGGACAGGGTCTCACTGAAGCTTTCTTT	CASSHGQGLTEAFF
13	TRBJ1-1	TRBV4-1	once	TRBD1	TGCGCCAGCAGCCAAGATCAGGGGGCGGAAGCTTTCTTT	CASSQDQGAEAFF
10	TRBJ2-7	TRBV11-2	NA	NA	TGTGCCAGCAGCTTCAACGAGCAGTACTTC	CASSFNEQYF
13	TRBJ1-1	TRBV7-2	NA	NA	TGTGCCAGCACCACCCAGCCGAACACTGAAGCTTTCTTT	CASTTQPNTEAFF
14	TRBJ2-2	TRBV3-1/TRBV3-2	once	NA	TGTGCCAGCAGCCACTTACAAGGCGCCGGGGAGCTGTTTTTT	CASSHLQGAGELFF
14	TRBJ2-7	TRBV21-1	NA	NA	TGTGCCAGCAGCAAAGTTATCGACCGCTACGAGCAGTACTTC	CASSKVIDRYEQYF
13	TRBJ1-1	TRBV10-3	few	TRBD1	TGTGCCACCCTCCAGGGGGGTGGCACTGAAGCTTTCTTT	CATLQGGGTEAFF
13	TRBJ1-6	TRBV5-1	NA	NA	TGCGCCAGCAGCTTCGACGATAATTCACCCCTCCACTTT	CASSFDDNSPLHF
13	TRBJ1-1	TRBV3-1/TRBV3-2	NA	NA	TGTGCCAGCAGCCAGGTCAGGAACACTGAAGCTTTCTTT	CASSQVRNTEAFF
14	TRBJ1-5	TRBV27	once	TRBD1	TGTGCCAGCAGCGGGACAGGGATCAATCAGCCCCAGCATTTT	CASSGTGINQPQHF
14	TRBJ1-3	TRBV11-1	NA	NA	TGTGCCAGCAGCGGGACCAGGGCTGGAAACACCATATATTTT	CASSGTRAGNTIYF
11	TRBJ2-3	TRBV20-1	NA	NA	TGCAGTGCTCCGAAGGGTGATACGCAGTATTTT	CSAPKGDTQYF
15	TRBJ2-3	TRBV7-9	NA	TRBD1	TGTGCCAGCAGCTCAACCGGGACAGGAGTAGATACGCAGTATTTT	CASSSTGTGVDTQYF
14	TRBJ2-2	TRBV5-6	NA	TRBD1	TGTGCCAGCAGCGGGACAGGGGCCACCGGGGAGCTGTTTTTT	CASSGTGATGELFF
14	TRBJ1-2	TRBV7-9	NA	TRBD1	TGTGCCAGCAGCTTAATCGGGACAGGGGGCGGCTACACCTTC	CASSLIGTGGGYTF
12	TRBJ1-2	TRBV2	NA	NA	TGTGCCAGCAGTGGACAGGCCTATGGCTACACCTTC	CASSGQAYGYTF
15	TRBJ1-3	TRBV5-1	NA	NA	TGCGCCAGCAGCTTGGGGCAGTCAGCTGGAAACACCATATATTTT	CASSLGQSAGNTIYF
15	TRBJ1-3	TRBV3-1/TRBV3-2	NA	NA	TGTGCCAGCAGCCAAGAGGCTAGAAAGGGAAACACCATATATTTT	CASSQEARKGNTIYF
14	TRBJ1-2	TRBV7-8	once	NA	TGTGCCAGCAGCTTAGACAGAGAGTGGCTTGGCTACACCTTC	CASSLDREWLGYTF
14	TRBJ1-2	TRBV14	NA	NA	TGTGCCAGCAGCGAGGATGCAGCTAACTATGGCTACACCTTC	CASSEDAANYGYTF
16	TRBJ1-5	TRBV27	NA	TRBD1	TGTGCCACCATGCCGGGGGGGACAGGGGAATATCAGCCCCAGCATTTT	CATMPGGTGEYQPQHF
15	TRBJ2-7	TRBV19	NA	NA	TGTGCCAGTAGCGAGACGGGCAGGGGTGGTTACGAGCAGTACTTC	CASSETGRGGYEQYF